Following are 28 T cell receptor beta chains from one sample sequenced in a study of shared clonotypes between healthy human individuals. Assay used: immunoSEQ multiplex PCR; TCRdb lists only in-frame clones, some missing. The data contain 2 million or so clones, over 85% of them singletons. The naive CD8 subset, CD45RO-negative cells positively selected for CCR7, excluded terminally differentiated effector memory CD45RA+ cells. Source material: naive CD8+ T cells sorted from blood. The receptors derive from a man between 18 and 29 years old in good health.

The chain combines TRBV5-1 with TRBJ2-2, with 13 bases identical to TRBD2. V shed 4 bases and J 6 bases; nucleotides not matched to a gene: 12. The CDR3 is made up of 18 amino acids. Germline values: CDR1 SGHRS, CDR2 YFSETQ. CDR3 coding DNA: TGCGCCAGCAGCCCGGGACTAGCGGGGCGATATGAGGCCGGGGAGCTGTTTTTT. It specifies CASSPGLAGRYEAGELFF.

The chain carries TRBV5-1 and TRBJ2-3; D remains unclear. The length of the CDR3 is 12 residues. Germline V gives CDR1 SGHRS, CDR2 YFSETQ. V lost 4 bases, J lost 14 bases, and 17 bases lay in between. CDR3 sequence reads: CASSPESLVRYF. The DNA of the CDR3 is TGCGCCAGCAGCCCCGAGAGCTTAGTGCGGTATTTT.

CDR3 sequence: CASSLWQSYGYTF. The DNA of the CDR3 is TGCGCCAGCAGCTTGTGGCAGAGCTATGGCTACACCTTC. The chain combines TRBV5-1 with TRBJ1-2, with no clear D. Germline CDR1 is SGHRS and CDR2 is YFSETQ. The V and J ends lost 1 base and 4 bases respectively, with 8 bases between them. This CDR3 has 13 residues. Based on the CDR3 plus reference TRBV5-1 and TRBJ1-2, the full variable domain is KAGVTQTPRYLIKTRGQQVTLSCSPISGHRSVSWYQQTPGQGLQFLFEYFSETQRNKGNFPGRFSGRQFSNSRSEMNVSTLELGDSALYLCASSLWQSYGYTFGSGTRLTVV.

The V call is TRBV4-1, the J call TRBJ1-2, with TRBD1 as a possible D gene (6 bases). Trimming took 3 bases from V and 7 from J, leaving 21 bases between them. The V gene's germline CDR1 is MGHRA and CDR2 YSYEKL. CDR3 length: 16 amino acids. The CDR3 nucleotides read TGCGCCAGCAGCCATCCTCACAGGGTTGACGTTGGTGGCTACACCTTC. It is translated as CASSHPHRVDVGGYTF.

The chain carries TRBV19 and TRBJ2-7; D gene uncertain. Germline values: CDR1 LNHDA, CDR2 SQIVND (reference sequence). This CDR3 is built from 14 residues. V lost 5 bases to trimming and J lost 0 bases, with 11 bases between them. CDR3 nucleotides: TGTGCCAGTAGTTCGGACCGGAGCTCCTACGAGCAGTACTTC. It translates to CASSSDRSSYEQYF.

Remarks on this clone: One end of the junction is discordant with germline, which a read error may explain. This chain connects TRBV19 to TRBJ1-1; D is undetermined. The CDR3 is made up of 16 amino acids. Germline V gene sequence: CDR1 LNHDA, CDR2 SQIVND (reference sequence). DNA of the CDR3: TGTGCCAGTAGTATAGATCATGCAGGACTGAAAACTGAAGCTTTCTTT. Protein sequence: CASSIDHAGLKTEAFF.

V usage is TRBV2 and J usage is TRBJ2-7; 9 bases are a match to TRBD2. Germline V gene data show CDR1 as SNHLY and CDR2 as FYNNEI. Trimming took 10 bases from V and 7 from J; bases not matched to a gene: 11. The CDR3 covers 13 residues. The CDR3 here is CATLAGDIGEQYF. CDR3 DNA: TGTGCCACGTTAGCGGGAGACATAGGTGAGCAGTACTTC.

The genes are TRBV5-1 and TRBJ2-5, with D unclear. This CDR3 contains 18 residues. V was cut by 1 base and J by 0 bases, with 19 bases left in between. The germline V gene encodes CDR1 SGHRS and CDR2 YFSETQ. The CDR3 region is CASSLSTLVGTYQETQYF. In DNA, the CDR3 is TGCGCCAGCAGCTTGTCGACCCTTGTAGGAACGTACCAAGAGACCCAGTACTTC. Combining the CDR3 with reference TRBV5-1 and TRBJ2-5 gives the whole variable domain KAGVTQTPRYLIKTRGQQVTLSCSPISGHRSVSWYQQTPGQGLQFLFEYFSETQRNKGNFPGRFSGRQFSNSRSEMNVSTLELGDSALYLCASSLSTLVGTYQETQYFGPGTRLLVL.

This CDR3 reads CASSLDLTEAFF. The CDR3 region has the DNA TGTGCCAGCAGCCTAGATCTCACTGAAGCTTTCTTT. This sequence joins TRBV7-9 and TRBJ1-1, with unresolved D. This CDR3 is 12 amino acids long. Germline V gene data show CDR1 as SEHNR and CDR2 as FQNEAQ (reference sequence). The V end lost 5 bases, the J end lost 4 bases, and 8 bases lay between the germline ends.

The CDR3 protein is CASSDTGQGGFQPQHF. The CDR3 nucleotides read TGTGCCAGCAGTGATACGGGACAGGGGGGTTTTCAGCCCCAGCATTTT. The chain recombines TRBV25-1 with TRBJ1-5, with 11 bases lining up with TRBD1. Germline loops: CDR1 MGHDK, CDR2 SYGVNS. The V segment lost 3 bases and the J segment 6 bases; nucleotides outside the gene matches: 7. CDR3 length: 16 amino acids.

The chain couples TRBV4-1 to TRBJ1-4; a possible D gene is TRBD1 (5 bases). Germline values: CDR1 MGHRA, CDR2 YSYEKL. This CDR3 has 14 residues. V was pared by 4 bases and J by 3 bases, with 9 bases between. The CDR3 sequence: CASSRRQSNEKLFF. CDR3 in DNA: TGCGCCAGCAGCCGCCGACAGTCTAATGAAAAACTGTTTTTT.

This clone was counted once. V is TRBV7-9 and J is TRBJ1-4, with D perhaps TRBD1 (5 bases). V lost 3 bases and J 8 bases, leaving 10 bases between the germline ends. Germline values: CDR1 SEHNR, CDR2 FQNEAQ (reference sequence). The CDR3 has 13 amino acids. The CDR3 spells CASSFLRQEKLFF. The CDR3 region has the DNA TGTGCCAGCAGCTTTCTGAGACAGGAAAAACTGTTTTTT. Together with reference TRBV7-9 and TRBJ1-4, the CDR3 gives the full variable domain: DTGVSQNPRHKITKRGQNVTFRCDPISEHNRLYWYRQTLGQGPEFLTYFQNEAQLEKSRLLSDRFSAERPKGSFSTLEIQRTEQGDSAMYLCASSFLRQEKLFFGSGTQLSVL.

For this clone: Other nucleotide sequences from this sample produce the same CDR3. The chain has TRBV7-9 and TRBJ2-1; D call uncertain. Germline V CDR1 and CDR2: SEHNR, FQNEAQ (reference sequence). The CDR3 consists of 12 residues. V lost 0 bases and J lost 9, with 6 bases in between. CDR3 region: CASSLAGSEQFF. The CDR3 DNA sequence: TGTGCCAGCAGCTTAGCGGGCAGTGAGCAGTTCTTC.

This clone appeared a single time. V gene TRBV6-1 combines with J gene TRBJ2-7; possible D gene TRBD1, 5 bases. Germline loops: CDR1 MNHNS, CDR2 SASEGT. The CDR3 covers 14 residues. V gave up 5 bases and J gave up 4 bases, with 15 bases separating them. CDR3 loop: CASSWGEGVYEQYF. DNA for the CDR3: TGTGCCAGCAGTTGGGGCGAAGGAGTGTACGAGCAGTACTTC.

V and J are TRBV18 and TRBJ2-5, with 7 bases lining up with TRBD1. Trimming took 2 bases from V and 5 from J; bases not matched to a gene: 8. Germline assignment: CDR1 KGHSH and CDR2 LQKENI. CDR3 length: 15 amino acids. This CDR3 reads CASSPGLGGRETQYF. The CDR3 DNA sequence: TGTGCCAGCTCACCAGGATTAGGGGGCAGGGAGACCCAGTACTTC.

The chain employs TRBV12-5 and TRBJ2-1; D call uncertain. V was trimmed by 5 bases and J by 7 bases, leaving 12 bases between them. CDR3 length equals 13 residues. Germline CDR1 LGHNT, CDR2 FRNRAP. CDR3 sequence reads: CASGPASLNEQFF. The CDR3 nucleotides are TGTGCTAGTGGTCCAGCATCCCTTAATGAGCAGTTCTTC.

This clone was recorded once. CDR3 loop: CASSPDVSGGPLEQYF. CDR3 DNA: TGTGCCAGCAGCCCAGATGTCAGCGGGGGCCCCCTCGAGCAGTACTTC. The chain recombines TRBV28 with TRBJ2-7, with 8 bases lining up with TRBD2. The CDR3 has 16 amino acids. Per the germline V gene, CDR1 is MDHEN and CDR2 is SYDVKM. Trimming removed 6 bases from V and 6 bases from J; junction bases left unmatched: 16.

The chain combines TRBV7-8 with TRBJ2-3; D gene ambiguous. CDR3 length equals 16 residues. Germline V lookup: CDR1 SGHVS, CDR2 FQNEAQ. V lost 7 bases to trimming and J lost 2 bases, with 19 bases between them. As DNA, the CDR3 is TGTGCCAGCAACTTCATCGATGGAAGCTACACAGATACGCAGTATTTT. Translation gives CASNFIDGSYTDTQYF.

The CDR3 DNA follows: TGTGCCACCAGCAGAGATGGGATGCAGGGTGCAGAGACCCAGTACTTC. It encodes CATSRDGMQGAETQYF. The chain carries TRBV15 and TRBJ2-5; perhaps TRBD1 as D (5 bases). The length of the CDR3 is 16 residues. V dropped 0 bases and J dropped 4 bases, with 15 bases sitting between them. The germline CDR1 and CDR2 sequences are LNHNV and YYDKDF (reference sequence).

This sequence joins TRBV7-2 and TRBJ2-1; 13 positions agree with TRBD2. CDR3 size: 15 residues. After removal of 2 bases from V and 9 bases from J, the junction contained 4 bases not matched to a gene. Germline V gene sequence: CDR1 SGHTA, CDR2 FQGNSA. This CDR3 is CASSLRLAGGSEQFF. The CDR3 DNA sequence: TGTGCCAGCAGCTTAAGACTAGCGGGAGGAAGTGAGCAGTTCTTC.

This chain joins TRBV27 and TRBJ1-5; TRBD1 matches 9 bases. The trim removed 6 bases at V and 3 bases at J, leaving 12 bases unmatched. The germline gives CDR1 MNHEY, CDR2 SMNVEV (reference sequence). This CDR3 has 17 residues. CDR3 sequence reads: CASSLLWDREANQPQHF. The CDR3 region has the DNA TGTGCCAGCAGCCTACTCTGGGACAGGGAAGCCAATCAGCCCCAGCATTTT.

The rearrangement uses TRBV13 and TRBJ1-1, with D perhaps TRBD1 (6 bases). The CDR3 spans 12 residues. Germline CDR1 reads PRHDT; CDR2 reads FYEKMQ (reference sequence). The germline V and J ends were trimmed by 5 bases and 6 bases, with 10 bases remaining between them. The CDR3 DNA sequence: TGTGCCAGCAGCGCCGGACAGCCTGAAGCTTTCTTT. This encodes CASSAGQPEAFF. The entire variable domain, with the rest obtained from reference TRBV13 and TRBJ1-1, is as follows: AAGVIQSPRHLIKEKRETATLKCYPIPRHDTVYWYQQGPGQDPQFLISFYEKMQSDKGSIPDRFSAQQFSDYHSELNMSSLELGDSALYFCASSAGQPEAFFGQGTRLTVV.

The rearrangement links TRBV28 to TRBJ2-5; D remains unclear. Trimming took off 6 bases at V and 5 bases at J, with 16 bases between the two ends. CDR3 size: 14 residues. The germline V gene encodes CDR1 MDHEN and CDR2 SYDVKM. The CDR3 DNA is TGTGCCAGCAGCCCGACCAGGTGGGATGAGACCCAGTACTTC. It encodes CASSPTRWDETQYF.

The CDR3 reads CASSSLGSGTGKRGEQYF. CDR3 sequence (DNA): TGTGCCAGCTCCTCCTTAGGCTCCGGGACAGGGAAACGCGGCGAGCAGTACTTC. The chain is built from TRBV13 and TRBJ2-7; the match to TRBD1 covers 9 bases. The germline V gene encodes CDR1 PRHDT and CDR2 FYEKMQ (reference sequence). The CDR3 has 18 amino acids. The V segment lost 8 bases and the J segment 6 bases; nucleotides outside the gene matches: 23.

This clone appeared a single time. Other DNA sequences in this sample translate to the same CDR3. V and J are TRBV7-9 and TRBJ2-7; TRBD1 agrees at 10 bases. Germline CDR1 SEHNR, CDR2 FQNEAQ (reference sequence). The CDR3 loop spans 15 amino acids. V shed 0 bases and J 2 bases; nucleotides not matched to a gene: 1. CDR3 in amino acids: CASSLAGQGAYEQYF. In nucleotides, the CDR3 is TGTGCCAGCAGCTTAGCCGGACAGGGGGCCTACGAGCAGTACTTC.

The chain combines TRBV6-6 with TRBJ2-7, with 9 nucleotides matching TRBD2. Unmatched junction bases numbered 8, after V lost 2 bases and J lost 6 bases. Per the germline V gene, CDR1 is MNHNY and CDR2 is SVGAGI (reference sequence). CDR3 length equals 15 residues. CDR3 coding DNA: TGTGCCAGCAGTTACGTAGCGGGGGAGTCCCGCGAGCAGTACTTC. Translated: CASSYVAGESREQYF.

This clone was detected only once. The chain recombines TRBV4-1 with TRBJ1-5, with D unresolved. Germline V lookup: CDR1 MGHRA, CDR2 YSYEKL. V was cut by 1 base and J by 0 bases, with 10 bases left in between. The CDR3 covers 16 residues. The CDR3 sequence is CASSQVYGPSNQPQHF. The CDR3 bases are TGCGCCAGCAGCCAAGTATACGGGCCTAGCAATCAGCCCCAGCATTTT.

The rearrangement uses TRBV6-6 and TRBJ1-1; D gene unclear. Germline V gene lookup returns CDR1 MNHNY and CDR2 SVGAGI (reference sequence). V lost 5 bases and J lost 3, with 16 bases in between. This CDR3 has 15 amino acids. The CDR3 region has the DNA TGTGCCAGCAGTGACTGGACGCATGTCGACACTGAAGCTTTCTTT. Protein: CASSDWTHVDTEAFF.